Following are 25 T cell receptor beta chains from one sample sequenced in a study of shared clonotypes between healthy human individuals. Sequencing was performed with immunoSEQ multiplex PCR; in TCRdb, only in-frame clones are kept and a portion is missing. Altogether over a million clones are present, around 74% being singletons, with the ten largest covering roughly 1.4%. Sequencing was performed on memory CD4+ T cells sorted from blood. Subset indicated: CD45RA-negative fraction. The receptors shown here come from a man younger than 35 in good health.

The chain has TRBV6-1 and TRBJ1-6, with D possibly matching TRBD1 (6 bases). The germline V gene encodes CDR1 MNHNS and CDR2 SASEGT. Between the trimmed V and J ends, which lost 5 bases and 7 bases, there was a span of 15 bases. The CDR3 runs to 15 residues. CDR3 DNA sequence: TGTGCCAGCAGTACTAAAAGGGGGGACAATTCACCCCTCCACTTT. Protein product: CASSTKRGDNSPLHF.

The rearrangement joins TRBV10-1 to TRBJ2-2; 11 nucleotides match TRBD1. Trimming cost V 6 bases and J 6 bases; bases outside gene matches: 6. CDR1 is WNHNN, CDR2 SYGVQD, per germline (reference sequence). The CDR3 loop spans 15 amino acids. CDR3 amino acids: CASSLGTGGPGELFF. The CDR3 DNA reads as TGCGCCAGCAGCCTCGGGACAGGGGGACCCGGGGAGCTGTTTTTT.

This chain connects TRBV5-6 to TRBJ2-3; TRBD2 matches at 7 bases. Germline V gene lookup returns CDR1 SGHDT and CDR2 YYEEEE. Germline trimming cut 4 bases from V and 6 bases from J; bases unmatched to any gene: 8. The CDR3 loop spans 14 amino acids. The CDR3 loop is CASSLERGEDTQYF. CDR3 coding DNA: TGTGCCAGCAGCCTCGAGCGGGGAGAGGATACGCAGTATTTT.

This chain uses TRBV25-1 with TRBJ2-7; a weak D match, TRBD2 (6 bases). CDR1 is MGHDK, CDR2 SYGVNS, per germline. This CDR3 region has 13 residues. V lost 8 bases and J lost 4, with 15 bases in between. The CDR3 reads CASSGAGRYEQYF. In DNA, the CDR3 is TGTGCCAGCTCAGGAGCGGGCCGGTACGAGCAGTACTTC.

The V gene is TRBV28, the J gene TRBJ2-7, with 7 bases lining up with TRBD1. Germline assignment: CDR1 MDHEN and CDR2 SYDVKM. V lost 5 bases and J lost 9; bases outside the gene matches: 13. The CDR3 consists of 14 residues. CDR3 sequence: CASSTGQVLSGQYF. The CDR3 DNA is TGTGCCAGCAGTACCGGACAGGTCCTCTCGGGGCAGTACTTC.

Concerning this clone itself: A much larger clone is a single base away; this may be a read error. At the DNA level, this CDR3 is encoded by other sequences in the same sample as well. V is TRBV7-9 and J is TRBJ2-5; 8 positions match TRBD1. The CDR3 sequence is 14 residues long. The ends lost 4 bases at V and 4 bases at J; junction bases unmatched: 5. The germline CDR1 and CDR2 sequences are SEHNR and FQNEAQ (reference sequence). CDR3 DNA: TGTGCCAGCAGCTCCTGGACAGGGAGAGAGACCCAGTACTTC. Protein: CASSSWTGRETQYF.

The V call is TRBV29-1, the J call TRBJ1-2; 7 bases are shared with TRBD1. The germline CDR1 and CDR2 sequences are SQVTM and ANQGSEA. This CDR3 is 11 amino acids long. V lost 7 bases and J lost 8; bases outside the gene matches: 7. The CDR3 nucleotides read TGCAGCGCTGTAGGGGGCCGGGGCTACACCTTC. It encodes CSAVGGRGYTF.

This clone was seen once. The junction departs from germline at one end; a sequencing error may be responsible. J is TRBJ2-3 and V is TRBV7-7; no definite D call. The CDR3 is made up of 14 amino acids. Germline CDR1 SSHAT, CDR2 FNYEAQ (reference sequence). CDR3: CASSLNPSPDTQYF. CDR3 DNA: TGTGCTAGCAGCTTAAACCCGTCACCAGATACGCAGTATTTT.

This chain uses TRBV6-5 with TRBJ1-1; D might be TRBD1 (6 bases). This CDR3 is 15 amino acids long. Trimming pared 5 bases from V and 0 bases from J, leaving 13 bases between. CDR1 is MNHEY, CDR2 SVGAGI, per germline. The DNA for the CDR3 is TGTGCCAGCAGTCACAAGGGGGGAATGAACACTGAAGCTTTCTTT. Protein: CASSHKGGMNTEAFF.

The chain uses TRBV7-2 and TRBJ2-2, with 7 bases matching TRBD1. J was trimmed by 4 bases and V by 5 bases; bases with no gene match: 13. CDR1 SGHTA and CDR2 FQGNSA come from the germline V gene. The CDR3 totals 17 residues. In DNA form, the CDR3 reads TGTGCCAGCAGCGCATCCACCGGGACAGCATCCACCGGGGAGCTGTTTTTT. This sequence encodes CASSASTGTASTGELFF.

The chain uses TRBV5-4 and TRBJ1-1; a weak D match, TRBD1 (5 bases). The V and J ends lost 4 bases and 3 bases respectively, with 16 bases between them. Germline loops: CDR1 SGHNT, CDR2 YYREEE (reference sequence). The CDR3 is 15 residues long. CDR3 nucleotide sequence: TGTGCCAGCAGCCTGGGACTTTCATGGGACACTGAAGCTTTCTTT. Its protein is CASSLGLSWDTEAFF.

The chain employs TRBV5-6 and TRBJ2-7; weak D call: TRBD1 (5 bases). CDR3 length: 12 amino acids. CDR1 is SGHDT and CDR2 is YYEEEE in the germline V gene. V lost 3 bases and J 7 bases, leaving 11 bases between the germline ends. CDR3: CASSWGLREQYF. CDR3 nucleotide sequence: TGTGCCAGCAGCTGGGGCCTCCGTGAGCAGTACTTC.

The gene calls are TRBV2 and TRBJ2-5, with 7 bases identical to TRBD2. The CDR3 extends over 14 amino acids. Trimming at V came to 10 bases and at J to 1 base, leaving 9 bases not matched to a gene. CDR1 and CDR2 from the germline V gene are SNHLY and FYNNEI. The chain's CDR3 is CAITAGVLQETQYF. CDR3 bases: TGTGCCATTACGGCGGGGGTCCTCCAAGAGACCCAGTACTTC.

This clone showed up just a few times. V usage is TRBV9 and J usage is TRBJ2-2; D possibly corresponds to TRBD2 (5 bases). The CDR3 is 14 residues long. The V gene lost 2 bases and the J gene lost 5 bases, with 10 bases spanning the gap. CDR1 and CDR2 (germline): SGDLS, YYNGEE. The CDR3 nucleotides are TGTGCCAGCAGCGTGACAACGGGGACCGGGGAGCTGTTTTTT. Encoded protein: CASSVTTGTGELFF.

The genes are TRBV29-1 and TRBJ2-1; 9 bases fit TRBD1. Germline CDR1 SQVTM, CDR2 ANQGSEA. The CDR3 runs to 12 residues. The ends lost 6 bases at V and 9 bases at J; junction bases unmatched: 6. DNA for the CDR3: TGCAGCGTCGACAGGGGGGACCGTGAGCAGTTCTTC. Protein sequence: CSVDRGDREQFF.

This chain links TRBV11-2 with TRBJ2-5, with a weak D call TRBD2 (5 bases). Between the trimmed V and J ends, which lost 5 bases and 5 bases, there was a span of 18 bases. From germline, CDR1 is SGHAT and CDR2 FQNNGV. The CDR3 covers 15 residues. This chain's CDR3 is CASSPRTGISETQYF. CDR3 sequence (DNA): TGTGCCAGCAGCCCCCGGACTGGGATTTCGGAGACCCAGTACTTC.

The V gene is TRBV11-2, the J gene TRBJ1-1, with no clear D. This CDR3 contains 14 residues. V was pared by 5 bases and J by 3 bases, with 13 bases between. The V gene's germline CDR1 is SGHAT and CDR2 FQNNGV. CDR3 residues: CASSLVASHTEAFF. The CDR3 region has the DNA TGTGCCAGCAGCCTAGTGGCTTCCCACACTGAAGCTTTCTTT.

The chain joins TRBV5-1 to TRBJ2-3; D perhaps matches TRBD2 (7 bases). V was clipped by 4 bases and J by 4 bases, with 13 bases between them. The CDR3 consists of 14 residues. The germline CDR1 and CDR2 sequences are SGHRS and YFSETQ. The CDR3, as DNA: TGCGCCAGCAGCCGGGGGGCCGGCGCAGATACGCAGTATTTT. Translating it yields CASSRGAGADTQYF.

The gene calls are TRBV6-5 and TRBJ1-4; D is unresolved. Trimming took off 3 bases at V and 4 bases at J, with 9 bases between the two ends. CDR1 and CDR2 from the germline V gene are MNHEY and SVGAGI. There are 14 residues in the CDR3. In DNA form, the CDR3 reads TGTGCCAGCAGTTATTATGGCATTAATGAAAAACTGTTTTTT. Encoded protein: CASSYYGINEKLFF.

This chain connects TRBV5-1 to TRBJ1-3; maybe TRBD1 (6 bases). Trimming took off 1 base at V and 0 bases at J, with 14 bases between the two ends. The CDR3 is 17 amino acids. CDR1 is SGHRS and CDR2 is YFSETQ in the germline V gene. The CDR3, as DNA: TGCGCCAGCAGCTTGACTGATGGGACAAACTCTGGAAACACCATATATTTT. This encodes CASSLTDGTNSGNTIYF.

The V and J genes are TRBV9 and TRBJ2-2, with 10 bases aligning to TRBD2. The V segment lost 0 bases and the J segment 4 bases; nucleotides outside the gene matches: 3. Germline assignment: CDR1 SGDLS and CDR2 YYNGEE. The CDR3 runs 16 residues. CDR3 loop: CASSVELAGITGELFF. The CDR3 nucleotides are TGTGCCAGCAGCGTAGAACTAGCGGGGATCACCGGGGAGCTGTTTTTT. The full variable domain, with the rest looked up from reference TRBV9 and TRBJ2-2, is DSGVTQTPKHLITATGQRVTLRCSPRSGDLSVYWYQQSLDQGLQFLIQYYNGEERAKGNILERFSAQQFPDLHSELNLSSLELGDSALYFCASSVELAGITGELFFGEGSRLTVL.

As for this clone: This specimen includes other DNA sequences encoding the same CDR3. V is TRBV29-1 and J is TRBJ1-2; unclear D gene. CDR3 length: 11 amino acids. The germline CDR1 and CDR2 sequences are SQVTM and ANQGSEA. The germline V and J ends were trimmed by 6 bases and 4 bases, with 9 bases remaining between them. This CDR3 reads CSVDPLYGYTF. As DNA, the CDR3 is TGCAGCGTCGACCCCCTCTATGGCTACACCTTC.

The CDR3 region has the DNA TGTGCCAGCAGTTACAGTGGGAGGGCAGTAGATACGCAGTATTTT. It is translated as CASSYSGRAVDTQYF. This chain uses TRBV6-5 with TRBJ2-3; 7 nucleotides line up with TRBD2. The length of the CDR3 is 15 residues. The V segment lost 2 bases and the J segment 5 bases; nucleotides outside the gene matches: 7. Germline V CDR1 and CDR2: MNHEY, SVGAGI.

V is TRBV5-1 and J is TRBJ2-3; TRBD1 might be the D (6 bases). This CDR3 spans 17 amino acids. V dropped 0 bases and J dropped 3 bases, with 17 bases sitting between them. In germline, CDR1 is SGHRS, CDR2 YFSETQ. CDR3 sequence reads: CASSLASAGAGTDTQYF. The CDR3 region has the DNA TGCGCCAGCAGCTTGGCCAGCGCAGGGGCTGGGACAGATACGCAGTATTTT.

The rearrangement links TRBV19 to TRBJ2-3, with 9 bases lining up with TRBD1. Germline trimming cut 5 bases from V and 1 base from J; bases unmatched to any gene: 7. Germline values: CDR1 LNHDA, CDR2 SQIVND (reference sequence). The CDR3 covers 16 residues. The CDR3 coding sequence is TGTGCCAGTAGTCCGGGACAGGGTAAGGGCACAGATACGCAGTATTTT. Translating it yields CASSPGQGKGTDTQYF.